A single sample gave rise to the 5 T cell receptor beta chains below, sequenced in a study of read filtering for tumor transcriptome and immune sequencing. Molecular barcoded adaptors covering alpha/delta and beta/gamma chains were used on approximately 400 ng RNA. TCRdb called the reads again in MiXCR, with one record for every CDR3 protein. The sample carries under 150,000 distinct CDR3 sequences, roughly an eighth recorded once. Sequencing was carried out using a population of CD138-negative cells sorted from bone marrow. The receptors shown here come from a donor at least 40 years old with multiple myeloma.

The V and J genes are TRBV11-2 and TRBJ2-5; D may match TRBD1 or TRBD2 (5 bases each). Germline assignment: CDR1 SGHAT and CDR2 FQNNGV. The germline V and J ends were trimmed by 4 bases and 5 bases, with 14 bases remaining between them. CDR3 size: 14 residues. The CDR3 region has the DNA TGTGCCAGCAGCTCACGCCCGGGGACGGAGACCCAGTACTTC. This sequence encodes CASSSRPGTETQYF.

There are many counts of this clonotype. V usage is TRBV29-1 and J usage is TRBJ2-7; 7 nucleotides align to TRBD1. CDR1 and CDR2 (germline): SQVTM, ANQGSEA. The V and J ends lost 6 bases and 5 bases, in that order; junction bases with no gene match: 13. The CDR3 has 14 amino acids. For the CDR3, the DNA is TGCAGCGTCTATAAACAGGGGCGACTGGACGAGCAGTACTTC. It yields the protein CSVYKQGRLDEQYF.

This clonotype appeared many times. The chain is built from TRBV14 and TRBJ2-7; weak D call: TRBD1 (6 bases). Germline CDR1 SGHDN, CDR2 FVKESK. CDR3 length: 14 amino acids. Trimming cost V 0 bases and J 5 bases, with 11 bases left between them. This CDR3 reads CASSQDLAGDEQYF. CDR3 coding DNA: TGTGCCAGCAGCCAAGATCTTGCAGGGGACGAGCAGTACTTC. Combining the CDR3 with reference TRBV14 and TRBJ2-7 gives the whole variable domain EAGVTQFPSHSVIEKGQTVTLRCDPISGHDNLYWYRRVMGKEIKFLLHFVKESKQDESGMPNNRFLAERTGGTYSTLKVQPAELEDSGVYFCASSQDLAGDEQYFGPGTRLTVT.

On this clonotype itself: This could be a read error, since a much larger clone is one nucleotide away. The V call is TRBV5-1, the J call TRBJ2-3, with no clear D. Germline V gives CDR1 SGHRS, CDR2 YFSETQ. This CDR3 spans 12 amino acids. V was clipped by 9 bases and J by 5 bases, with 13 bases between them. The CDR3: CATSAGEDTQYF. In DNA form, the CDR3 reads TGCGCCACCTCGGCCGGCGAAGATACGCAGTATTTT.

The V gene is TRBV25-1, the J gene TRBJ2-5, with TRBD1 identical over 7 bases. Trimming at V came to 3 bases and at J to 2 bases, leaving 3 bases not matched to a gene. The germline V gene has CDR1 MGHDK and CDR2 SYGVNS. This CDR3 contains 14 residues. This CDR3 is CASSETGRQETQYF. In DNA form, the CDR3 reads TGTGCCAGCAGTGAGACAGGGAGACAAGAGACCCAGTACTTC.